The 27 T cell receptor beta chains presented below share a single source sample, sequenced in a study of T cell changes during pregnancy in multiple sclerosis. Clones were sequenced by immunoSEQ multiplex PCR, and TCRdb holds only the in-frame ones, with some missing. The data contain approximately 43,000 clones, 94% of them singletons. The sample here was CD8+ T cells from peripheral blood mononuclear cells, taken in the third trimester of pregnancy. The origin of the receptors is a female donor with multiple sclerosis, enrolled in a pregnancy study.

The V call is TRBV15, the J call TRBJ2-1; TRBD2 matches at 9 bases. V lost 2 bases and J lost 4; bases outside the gene matches: 6. CDR3 length: 16 residues. Germline V gene lookup returns CDR1 LNHNV and CDR2 YYDKDF (reference sequence). The CDR3 DNA reads TGTGCCACCAGCAGACCCGTAGCGGGAGTATACAATGAGCAGTTCTTC. Translated: CATSRPVAGVYNEQFF. Drawing the rest from reference TRBV15 and TRBJ2-1, the complete variable domain is DAMVIQNPRYQVTQFGKPVTLSCSQTLNHNVMYWYQQKSSQAPKLLFHYYDKDFNNEADTPDNFQSRRPNTSFCFLDIRSPGLGDTAMYLCATSRPVAGVYNEQFFGPGTRLTVL.

The rearrangement links TRBV6-5 to TRBJ1-2; 8 nucleotides align to TRBD1. CDR3 length: 14 residues. V lost 5 bases and J lost 2; bases outside the gene matches: 4. Germline V gene sequence: CDR1 MNHEY, CDR2 SVGAGI. The CDR3 nucleotides read TGTGCCAGCAGTCGGACAGGGCCAAACTATGGCTACACCTTC. It encodes CASSRTGPNYGYTF.

The gene calls are TRBV28 and TRBJ2-3, with 9 bases that match TRBD2. The germline V gene has CDR1 MDHEN and CDR2 SYDVKM. The CDR3 totals 17 residues. J lost 4 bases, V lost 4 bases, and 12 bases had no gene match. This chain's CDR3 is CASSSRLAATGADTQYF. In nucleotides, the CDR3 is TGTGCCAGCAGTTCGCGACTAGCGGCAACGGGTGCAGATACGCAGTATTTT.

This clone appeared once. The chain combines TRBV2 with TRBJ2-7, with 8 bases fitting TRBD1. This CDR3 is built from 15 residues. CDR1 is SNHLY, CDR2 FYNNEI, per germline. V shed 3 bases and J 5 bases; nucleotides not matched to a gene: 9. The CDR3 is CASSEETGVSHEQYF. The DNA of the CDR3 is TGTGCCAGCAGTGAGGAGACAGGGGTTTCACACGAGCAGTACTTC.

This chain joins TRBV2 and TRBJ1-4; 9 nucleotides agree with TRBD1. CDR1 and CDR2 (germline): SNHLY, FYNNEI. This CDR3 is 16 amino acids long. V gave up 2 bases and J gave up 8 bases; unmatched junction bases: 9. CDR3: CASSEPRTGVSEKLFF. Here the CDR3 DNA reads TGTGCCAGCAGTGAACCCCGGACAGGGGTGAGCGAAAAACTGTTTTTT. Full variable domain (outside the CDR3, taken from reference TRBV2 and TRBJ1-4): EPEVTQTPSHQVTQMGQEVILRCVPISNHLYFYWYRQILGQKVEFLVSFYNNEISEKSEIFDDQFSVERPDGSNFTLKIRSTKLEDSAMYFCASSEPRTGVSEKLFFGSGTQLSVL.

The chain couples TRBV5-1 to TRBJ2-5; D is perhaps TRBD1 (6 bases). The V end was cut by 3 bases, the J end by 4 bases, with 13 bases between. The germline CDR1 and CDR2 sequences are SGHRS and YFSETQ. The CDR3 length is 14 residues. As DNA, the CDR3 is TGCGCCAGCAGCTCCGTTACAGGGCTAGAGACCCAGTACTTC. Protein: CASSSVTGLETQYF.

V is TRBV28 and J is TRBJ2-5; 8 bases map to TRBD2. The germline V gene encodes CDR1 MDHEN and CDR2 SYDVKM. V lost 3 bases to trimming and J lost 4 bases; unmatched junction nucleotides: 10. This CDR3 region has 16 residues. The CDR3, as DNA: TGTGCCAGCAGTTTCCTTCGCACGGGAGGGGCAGAGACCCAGTACTTC. It codes for CASSFLRTGGAETQYF.

The chain carries TRBV19 and TRBJ2-7, with 9 bases aligning to TRBD2. The CDR3 extends over 14 amino acids. V gave up 4 bases and J gave up 6 bases; unmatched junction bases: 7. The germline CDR1 and CDR2 sequences are LNHDA and SQIVND (reference sequence). The DNA of the CDR3 is TGTGCCAGTAGTAATAGCGGGAGTACCCCCGAGCAGTACTTC. Protein: CASSNSGSTPEQYF.

The chain uses TRBV7-8 and TRBJ2-7; TRBD2 matches 10 bases. CDR1 is SGHVS, CDR2 FQNEAQ, per germline. The ends lost 1 base at V and 4 bases at J; junction bases unmatched: 10. CDR3 length equals 17 residues. The chain's CDR3 is CASSLEGVLAGGYEQYF. The CDR3 DNA follows: TGTGCCAGCAGCTTAGAGGGGGTGTTAGCGGGAGGTTACGAGCAGTACTTC.

The chain uses TRBV19 and TRBJ2-1, with D possibly matching TRBD2 (5 bases). The CDR3 loop spans 13 amino acids. Germline CDR1 reads LNHDA; CDR2 reads SQIVND (reference sequence). V was trimmed by 3 bases and J by 4 bases, leaving 7 bases between them. The CDR3 loop reads CASSIGLYNEQFF. CDR3 DNA: TGTGCCAGTAGTATCGGACTTTACAATGAGCAGTTCTTC.

The rearrangement joins TRBV10-3 to TRBJ1-5; D may be TRBD1 (6 bases). The length of the CDR3 is 16 residues. V was cut by 3 bases and J by 0 bases, with 12 bases left in between. The germline CDR1 and CDR2 sequences are ENHRY and SYGVKD. The CDR3 loop reads CAISEGGEYSNQPQHF. As DNA, the CDR3 is TGTGCCATCAGTGAAGGGGGGGAATATAGCAATCAGCCCCAGCATTTT.

This clone was seen a few times. This chain links TRBV5-6 with TRBJ2-2, with TRBD2 as a possible D gene (5 bases). Germline V lookup: CDR1 SGHDT, CDR2 YYEEEE. The CDR3 spans 14 residues. V was trimmed by 0 bases and J by 6 bases, leaving 9 bases between them. CDR3 in amino acids: CASSLAFGAGELFF. The CDR3 nucleotides are TGTGCCAGCAGCTTGGCCTTCGGGGCCGGGGAGCTGTTTTTT.

The CDR3 DNA follows: TGTGCCAGCAGCCAAGACACGGGAGGGAACGATGAGCAGTTCTTC. Translating it yields CASSQDTGGNDEQFF. The chain links TRBV14 to TRBJ2-1, with 8 nucleotides matching TRBD2. Trimming removed 0 bases from V and 8 bases from J; junction bases left unmatched: 6. The germline CDR1 and CDR2 sequences are SGHDN and FVKESK. The CDR3 totals 15 residues.

This clone was seen a few times. The chain carries TRBV5-1 and TRBJ2-7; 8 nucleotides agree with TRBD1. The length of the CDR3 is 15 residues. J lost 3 bases, V lost 4 bases, and 9 bases had no gene match. Germline loops: CDR1 SGHRS, CDR2 YFSETQ. CDR3: CASSEFQGAGYEQYF. In nucleotides, the CDR3 is TGCGCCAGCAGCGAGTTCCAGGGGGCTGGCTACGAGCAGTACTTC.

Only one count was recorded for this clone. The V and J genes are TRBV14 and TRBJ2-1; D uncertain. There are 13 residues in the CDR3. The germline CDR1 and CDR2 sequences are SGHDN and FVKESK. V dropped 1 base and J dropped 6 bases, with 7 bases sitting between them. The CDR3, as DNA: TGTGCCAGCAGCCAAGGACTGTTCAATGAGCAGTTCTTC. Protein product: CASSQGLFNEQFF. Full variable domain (remainder filled in from reference TRBV14 and TRBJ2-1): EAGVTQFPSHSVIEKGQTVTLRCDPISGHDNLYWYRRVMGKEIKFLLHFVKESKQDESGMPNNRFLAERTGGTYSTLKVQPAELEDSGVYFCASSQGLFNEQFFGPGTRLTVL.

V usage is TRBV5-3 and J usage is TRBJ2-5, with 8 bases lining up with TRBD1. TRBV5-3 is assigned to the ORF class and has an uncertain function. The CDR3 is made up of 16 amino acids. Trimming removed 1 base from V and 1 base from J; junction bases left unmatched: 6. CDR3 DNA: TGTGCCAGAAGCTTGTTTCGGACAGGGACCCAAGAGACCCAGTACTTC. The encoded protein is CARSLFRTGTQETQYF.

The count of this clone is one. V gene TRBV5-5 combines with J gene TRBJ2-2; 12 nucleotides align to TRBD1. J gave up 8 bases and V 6 bases, and 8 bases lay outside the gene matches. The CDR3 has 15 residues. Germline-derived CDR1 and CDR2 are SGHKS and YYEKEE (reference sequence). CDR3 nucleotides: TGTGCCAGCAAGCTTGGGGACAGGGGGCGAGGGGAGCTGTTTTTT. The encoded protein is CASKLGDRGRGELFF.

This clone was recorded a few times. The chain combines TRBV2 with TRBJ2-2; a weak D match, TRBD2 (6 bases). The germline gives CDR1 SNHLY, CDR2 FYNNEI. Trimming took 9 bases from V and 5 from J, leaving 13 bases between them. The CDR3 runs 13 residues. The CDR3 nucleotides read TGTGCCAGTTACGGGACTTCAACCGGGGAGCTGTTTTTT. The encoded protein is CASYGTSTGELFF. The whole variable domain, remainder taken from reference TRBV2 and TRBJ2-2, is EPEVTQTPSHQVTQMGQEVILRCVPISNHLYFYWYRQILGQKVEFLVSFYNNEISEKSEIFDDQFSVERPDGSNFTLKIRSTKLEDSAMYFCASYGTSTGELFFGEGSRLTVL.

With respect to this clone: The sample contains more than one DNA sequence encoding this CDR3. This chain uses TRBV7-9 with TRBJ2-7; D possibly corresponds to TRBD2 (5 bases). With 5 bases removed from V and 6 bases from J, the gap between germline ends came to 11 bases. The CDR3 consists of 12 residues. Germline V gene sequence: CDR1 SEHNR, CDR2 FQNEAQ (reference sequence). The CDR3 DNA sequence: TGTGCCAGCAGCCCGACTCGGGGCGAGCAGTACTTC. Translating it yields CASSPTRGEQYF.

This rearrangement joins TRBV28 to TRBJ1-5; TRBD1 aligns across 8 bases. V lost 6 bases and J lost 3; bases outside the gene matches: 4. The CDR3 runs to 14 residues. Germline CDR1 is MDHEN and CDR2 is SYDVKM. CDR3 in amino acids: CASSPGQVNQPQHF. CDR3 nucleotide sequence: TGTGCCAGCAGCCCGGGACAGGTCAATCAGCCCCAGCATTTT.

The V call is TRBV27, the J call TRBJ2-5, with 10 bases matching TRBD2. V was pared by 2 bases and J by 3 bases, with 3 bases of the junction left unmatched. The CDR3 covers 15 residues. The germline CDR1 and CDR2 sequences are MNHEY and SMNVEV (reference sequence). CDR3: CASSLGLAAEETQYF. The DNA for the CDR3 is TGTGCCAGCAGTTTAGGACTAGCGGCGGAAGAGACCCAGTACTTC.

This chain uses TRBV27 with TRBJ2-7, with TRBD2 matching 12 bases. Unmatched junction bases numbered 8, after V lost 4 bases and J lost 7 bases. Germline lookup yields CDR1 MNHEY and CDR2 SMNVEV (reference sequence). The length of the CDR3 is 15 residues. This chain's CDR3 is CASSSRLAGAGEQYF. The CDR3 DNA sequence: TGTGCCAGCAGTTCCAGACTAGCGGGAGCTGGTGAGCAGTACTTC.

V gene TRBV13 combines with J gene TRBJ1-3; D gene ambiguous. CDR1 and CDR2 from the germline V gene are PRHDT and FYEKMQ (reference sequence). The ends were cut back, 5 bases at V and 6 bases at J, with 20 bases in the middle. This CDR3 is built from 16 residues. CDR3 loop: CASSPSRGHGENTIYF. The CDR3 region has the DNA TGTGCCAGCAGCCCATCCCGAGGCCACGGTGAAAACACCATATATTTT.

Relative to its sample, this clone is medium-sized. The chain recombines TRBV14 with TRBJ2-7; the D gene is possibly TRBD2 (6 bases). The CDR3 covers 13 residues. Trimming stripped 3 bases from V and 0 bases from J, with 6 bases between. Germline V gene data show CDR1 as SGHDN and CDR2 as FVKESK. CDR3 coding DNA: TGTGCCAGCAGCCACGGGAGCTCCTACGAGCAGTACTTC. Its protein product is CASSHGSSYEQYF.

The chain employs TRBV27 and TRBJ2-1; 12 nucleotides align to TRBD2. Per germline, CDR1 MNHEY and CDR2 SMNVEV (reference sequence). This CDR3 spans 17 amino acids. V trimming: 3 bases; J trimming: 9 bases; junction bases outside the gene matches: 12. This CDR3 is CASSLYRETSGRSEQFF. The CDR3 region has the DNA TGTGCCAGCAGTTTGTACAGGGAAACTAGCGGGAGGTCTGAGCAGTTCTTC.

The V call is TRBV5-1, the J call TRBJ2-1; 11 bases match TRBD2. Germline V gene lookup returns CDR1 SGHRS and CDR2 YFSETQ. The CDR3 has 17 amino acids. Unmatched junction bases numbered 7, after V lost 4 bases and J lost 1 base. The DNA of the CDR3 is TGCGCCAGCAGCCAAAAACCTAGCGGGGGGTCCTACAATGAGCAGTTCTTC. As protein: CASSQKPSGGSYNEQFF.

The chain uses TRBV7-8 and TRBJ2-1; 10 bases line up with TRBD2. J gave up 0 bases and V 2 bases, and 4 bases lay outside the gene matches. Germline V gene lookup returns CDR1 SGHVS and CDR2 FQNEAQ. This CDR3 spans 17 amino acids. In nucleotides, the CDR3 is TGTGCCAGCAGCTTACTTCCTAGCGGGAGCTCCTACAATGAGCAGTTCTTC. The encoded protein is CASSLLPSGSSYNEQFF. Complete variable domain (other parts from reference TRBV7-8 and TRBJ2-1): GAGVSQSPRYKVAKRGQDVALRCDPISGHVSLFWYQQALGQGPEFLTYFQNEAQLDKSGLPSDRFFAERPEGSVSTLKIQRTQQEDSAVYLCASSLLPSGSSYNEQFFGPGTRLTVL.